This T cell receptor beta chain was obtained from a study of T cell responses to AZD1222 COVID-19 vaccine. The protocol was immunoSEQ multiplex PCR, while the TCRdb copy is restricted to in-frame clones and leaves out a portion. The profile covers approximately 82,000 clones, with roughly nine tenths appearing a single time and roughly 4.8% taken by the ten largest. V lost 5 bases to trimming and J lost 5 bases; unmatched junction nucleotides: 6. CDR1 is MDHEN, CDR2 SYDVKM, per germline. There are 14 residues in the CDR3. This clonotype originated in an adult in good health. The source was peripheral blood, collected on day 0 of AZD1222 vaccination. The J gene is TRBJ2-3, the V gene TRBV28, with TRBD1 identical over 8 bases. The CDR3 nucleotides read TGTGCCAGCAGTGGACAGGGATGGGGAGATACGCAGTATTTT. It codes for CASSGQGWGDTQYF.